This T cell receptor (beta chain) emerged from a study of CD8+ T cells in alopecia areata. Study as a whole: In an open-label trial, patients got 5 to 10 mg tofacitinib twice daily.

cDNA serving as the sequencing template came from extracted, reverse transcribed RNA. TCRdb's copy holds only in-frame clones and misses some; the assay was immunoSEQ multiplex PCR. Among approximately 210,000 clones listed, approximately 67% were seen once. The table lists this clone with a few counts. Antigen specificity is unknown. Trimming left V 3 bases short and J 4 bases short, with 16 bases between. The CDR3 runs to 15 residues. CDR1 is SGHKS, CDR2 YYEKEE, per germline (reference sequence). Treatment described: oral pan-JAK inhibitor, 5-10 mg twice daily. Individuals with alopecia areata gave both lesional scalp punch biopsies and peripheral blood for collection. The researchers isolated CD4+ and CD8+ T cells from PBMCs by sorting. Study outcomes and limitations: Scalp and blood samples kept many expanded lesional clones throughout tofacitinib.

The TCR originated in a human donor with alopecia areata. V is TRBV5-5 and J is TRBJ1-2; the D gene is possibly TRBD1 (5 bases). The sequencing here drew on CD4+ T cells sorted from blood, taken around week 49, from a patient treated with tofacitinib. CDR3 sequence reads: CASSSGTERVYGYTF. The CDR3 DNA sequence: TGTGCCAGCAGCTCCGGGACCGAGAGAGTCTATGGCTACACCTTC. The full variable domain, its missing parts supplied by reference TRBV5-5 and TRBJ1-2, is DAGVTQSPTHLIKTRGQQVTLRCSPISGHKSVSWYQQVLGQGPQFIFQYYEKEERGRGNFPDRFSARQFPNYSSELNVNALLLGDSALYLCASSSGTERVYGYTFGSGTRLTVV.